A single sample gave rise to the 31 T cell receptor beta chains below, sequenced in a study of brain T cells in children with intractable seizures. Measured with immunoSEQ multiplex PCR; TCRdb has only the in-frame clones, and not every one. The table has approximately 60,000 clones, approximately 95% seen once; the top ten hold 0.38%. This specimen consisted of peripheral blood, obtained at surgery. These receptors were obtained from a boy in the first two years of life with focal cortical dysplasia and intractable seizures.

V and J are TRBV4-2 and TRBJ1-1; 10 nucleotides align to TRBD1. Germline CDR1 and CDR2: LGHNA and YNFKEQ. The V gene end was trimmed by 0 bases and the J gene end by 5 bases; junction bases not matched to a gene: 3. The CDR3 totals 15 residues. The CDR3, as DNA: TGTGCCAGCAGCCAAGATCCGGGACAGGGGACTGAAGCTTTCTTT. This encodes CASSQDPGQGTEAFF.

This clone has only one observation. The V call is TRBV27, the J call TRBJ1-3; the D is unclear. The CDR3 totals 14 residues. CDR1 and CDR2 (germline): MNHEY, SMNVEV (reference sequence). V lost 2 bases and J lost 3, with 8 bases in between. The CDR3, as DNA: TGTGCCAGCAGTTTAGCCCGGGGTGGAAACACCATATATTTT. This codes for CASSLARGGNTIYF.

The V call is TRBV11-2, the J call TRBJ1-2, with 8 bases aligning to TRBD1. The CDR3 has 13 residues. Trimming at V came to 3 bases and at J to 4 bases, leaving 1 base not matched to a gene. From germline, CDR1 is SGHAT and CDR2 FQNNGV. The CDR3 sequence: CASSFGQGYGYTF. CDR3 nucleotides: TGTGCCAGCAGCTTTGGACAGGGCTATGGCTACACCTTC.

The chain recombines TRBV6-1 with TRBJ1-2, with unresolved D. This CDR3 has 16 amino acids. Germline V gives CDR1 MNHNS, CDR2 SASEGT. V gave up 1 base and J gave up 4 bases, with 16 bases separating them. CDR3 region: CASSEVMGQRGYGYTF. For the CDR3, the DNA is TGTGCCAGCAGTGAAGTAATGGGCCAAAGAGGCTATGGCTACACCTTC.

This chain connects TRBV6-5 to TRBJ2-5; 12 positions agree with TRBD1. This CDR3 has 16 amino acids. Germline CDR1 reads MNHEY; CDR2 reads SVGAGI. Trimming took 4 bases from V and 5 from J; bases not matched to a gene: 8. This CDR3 reads CASSLTGTGGLETQYF. As DNA, the CDR3 is TGTGCCAGCAGTTTAACCGGGACAGGGGGCTTGGAGACCCAGTACTTC.

The chain has TRBV11-2 and TRBJ1-3, with 8 bases that match TRBD1. The CDR3 is 13 residues long. CDR1 is SGHAT, CDR2 FQNNGV, per germline. Unmatched junction bases numbered 2, after V lost 3 bases and J lost 7 bases. The CDR3 is CASSFRQGNTIYF. The CDR3 DNA sequence: TGTGCCAGCAGCTTTAGACAGGGGAACACCATATATTTT.

J is TRBJ2-7 and V is TRBV5-1; TRBD2 matches 11 bases. Per germline, CDR1 SGHRS and CDR2 YFSETQ. Unmatched junction bases numbered 6, after V lost 3 bases and J lost 7 bases. This CDR3 is built from 14 residues. The CDR3 protein is CASSSGTSGEEQYF. CDR3 in DNA: TGCGCCAGCAGCTCTGGGACTAGCGGAGAGGAGCAGTACTTC.

The rearrangement links TRBV7-2 to TRBJ1-6; D gene uncertain. The V and J ends lost 4 bases and 10 bases respectively, with 17 bases between them. The CDR3 sequence is 15 residues long. Germline CDR1 reads SGHTA; CDR2 reads FQGNSA. The CDR3 spells CASSSLPGSSSPLHF. For the CDR3, the DNA is TGTGCCAGCAGCTCACTCCCAGGATCAAGCTCACCCCTCCACTTT.

The chain links TRBV5-1 to TRBJ2-5; TRBD2 aligns across 14 bases. The junction had 6 bases not matched to a gene; V was cut back by 3 bases and J by 2 bases. The CDR3 runs to 17 residues. The germline V gene encodes CDR1 SGHRS and CDR2 YFSETQ. CDR3 DNA: TGCGCCAGCAGCTCTCGACTAGCGGGGGGGCCACAAGAGACCCAGTACTTC. Its protein product is CASSSRLAGGPQETQYF.

The CDR3 DNA is TGTGCCAGTAGTATTGAGGGGAATAATGAAAAACTGTTTTTT. This sequence encodes CASSIEGNNEKLFF. The chain links TRBV19 to TRBJ1-4, with D possibly being TRBD1 (5 bases). V lost 3 bases and J 4 bases, leaving 9 bases between the germline ends. CDR1 is LNHDA, CDR2 SQIVND, per germline (reference sequence). The CDR3 extends over 14 amino acids.

This sequence joins TRBV18 and TRBJ2-3; no clear D gene. V was shortened by 8 bases and J by 0 bases, with 6 bases between the two germline ends. The CDR3 extends over 12 amino acids. CDR1 and CDR2 (germline): KGHSH, LQKENI. The CDR3 region is CASTSSTDTQYF. The CDR3 DNA sequence: TGTGCCAGCACAAGTAGCACAGATACGCAGTATTTT.

This sequence joins TRBV14 and TRBJ2-4; 11 nucleotides align to TRBD1. J gave up 8 bases and V 4 bases, and 4 bases lay outside the gene matches. Germline V gene data show CDR1 as SGHDN and CDR2 as FVKESK. CDR3 length equals 14 residues. The CDR3 here is CASSRWGQGDIQYF. CDR3 sequence (DNA): TGTGCCAGCAGCCGATGGGGACAGGGGGACATTCAGTACTTC. The full variable domain, rest sourced from reference TRBV14 and TRBJ2-4, is EAGVTQFPSHSVIEKGQTVTLRCDPISGHDNLYWYRRVMGKEIKFLLHFVKESKQDESGMPNNRFLAERTGGTYSTLKVQPAELEDSGVYFCASSRWGQGDIQYFGAGTRLSVL.

This rearrangement joins TRBV14 to TRBJ2-7; D may match TRBD1 or TRBD2 (5 bases each). The CDR3 totals 16 residues. V was cut by 2 bases and J by 0 bases, with 14 bases left in between. The germline CDR1 and CDR2 sequences are SGHDN and FVKESK. The CDR3 DNA is TGTGCCAGCAGCCAACAATTCGGGACGGTCTCCTACGAGCAGTACTTC. Its translation: CASSQQFGTVSYEQYF. Looking up the rest from reference TRBV14 and TRBJ2-7 gives the full variable domain: EAGVTQFPSHSVIEKGQTVTLRCDPISGHDNLYWYRRVMGKEIKFLLHFVKESKQDESGMPNNRFLAERTGGTYSTLKVQPAELEDSGVYFCASSQQFGTVSYEQYFGPGTRLTVT.

This chain's CDR3 is CASSLGVEAGTEAFF. CDR3 nucleotide sequence: TGTGCCAGCAGCTTGGGAGTAGAGGCGGGCACTGAAGCTTTCTTT. This rearrangement joins TRBV5-4 to TRBJ1-1; D is uncertain. The CDR3 runs to 15 residues. V was clipped by 0 bases and J by 4 bases, with 13 bases between them. Germline CDR1 is SGHNT and CDR2 is YYREEE (reference sequence).

The chain recombines TRBV2 with TRBJ1-1; D not certain. Trimming shortened V by 6 bases and J by 0 bases, and 8 bases separated the two germline ends. The CDR3 consists of 13 residues. Germline lookup yields CDR1 SNHLY and CDR2 FYNNEI. CDR3 region: CASRPEVNTEAFF. CDR3 sequence (DNA): TGTGCCAGCAGACCCGAAGTGAACACTGAAGCTTTCTTT. Filled out from reference TRBV2 and TRBJ1-1, the complete variable domain reads EPEVTQTPSHQVTQMGQEVILRCVPISNHLYFYWYRQILGQKVEFLVSFYNNEISEKSEIFDDQFSVERPDGSNFTLKIRSTKLEDSAMYFCASRPEVNTEAFFGQGTRLTVV.

The chain is built from TRBV5-3 and TRBJ2-3; D is tentatively TRBD1 or TRBD2 (5 bases each). TRBV5-3 is labeled an ORF, and its function is uncertain. Between the trimmed V and J ends, which lost 1 base and 1 base, there was a span of 10 bases. This CDR3 region has 15 residues. The CDR3, as DNA: TGTGCCAGAAGCTTGAGGGGACGCCGCACAGATACGCAGTATTTT. Amino acids: CARSLRGRRTDTQYF.

This clone is a singleton in its sample. The chain uses TRBV20-1 and TRBJ2-7; D may be TRBD1 (5 bases). This CDR3 contains 13 residues. Per the germline V gene, CDR1 is DFQATT and CDR2 is SNEGSKA (reference sequence). V lost 3 bases, J lost 0 bases, and 9 bases lay in between. CDR3 in amino acids: CSASDSYSYEQYF. DNA for the CDR3: TGCAGTGCTAGTGACAGCTACTCCTACGAGCAGTACTTC.

The gene calls are TRBV3-1 (or the pseudogene TRBV3-2) and TRBJ1-2; D unclear. V shed 4 bases and J shed 6 bases, with 6 bases lying between them. This CDR3 is 11 amino acids long. The germline V gene has CDR1 LGHDT and CDR2 YNNKEL (reference sequence). This CDR3 is CASSRGNGYTF. The CDR3 DNA sequence: TGTGCCAGCAGCCGGGGAAATGGCTACACCTTC.

V is TRBV5-4 and J is TRBJ2-5, with 8 bases fitting TRBD2. The CDR3 has 15 amino acids. The germline V gene has CDR1 SGHNT and CDR2 YYREEE (reference sequence). Unmatched junction bases numbered 10, after V lost 4 bases and J lost 5 bases. CDR3 sequence: CASSLDGGASETQYF. The CDR3 DNA sequence: TGTGCCAGCAGCCTAGACGGGGGGGCCTCTGAGACCCAGTACTTC.

The genes are TRBV27 and TRBJ2-7; TRBD1 aligns across 8 bases. V shed 5 bases and J 1 base; nucleotides not matched to a gene: 4. CDR3 length: 14 residues. CDR1 MNHEY and CDR2 SMNVEV come from the germline V gene (reference sequence). CDR3 in DNA: TGTGCCAGCAGTCCCACAGGGGGATCCTACGAGCAGTACTTC. Translation gives CASSPTGGSYEQYF.

This rearrangement joins TRBV18 to TRBJ2-3, with no clear D. The V end lost 1 base, the J end lost 3 bases, and 5 bases lay between the germline ends. The CDR3 loop spans 13 amino acids. Germline V gene lookup returns CDR1 KGHSH and CDR2 LQKENI. The CDR3 nucleotides read TGTGCCAGCTCACCACAGGTTACAGATACGCAGTATTTT. Protein: CASSPQVTDTQYF.

The gene calls are TRBV10-1 and TRBJ2-5, with 9 nucleotides matching TRBD2. The germline CDR1 and CDR2 sequences are WNHNN and SYGVQD (reference sequence). Germline trimming cut 8 bases from V and 5 bases from J; bases unmatched to any gene: 6. This CDR3 region has 13 residues. CDR3 bases: TGCGCCAGCGGCGGGGGGGCCCATGAGACCCAGTACTTC. Translated, it gives CASGGGAHETQYF.

The V gene is TRBV7-6, the J gene TRBJ2-1; no clear D. V was shortened by 1 base and J by 7 bases, with 5 bases between the two germline ends. Germline V gene data show CDR1 as SGHVS and CDR2 as FNYEAQ. The CDR3 sequence is 12 residues long. Written as DNA, the CDR3 is TGTGCCAGCAGCTTAGGTAGAAATGAGCAGTTCTTC. Protein sequence: CASSLGRNEQFF. Based on the CDR3 plus reference TRBV7-6 and TRBJ2-1, the full variable domain is GAGVSQSPRYKVTKRGQDVALRCDPISGHVSLYWYRQALGQGPEFLTYFNYEAQQDKSGLPNDRFSAERPEGSISTLTIQRTEQRDSAMYRCASSLGRNEQFFGPGTRLTVL.

The CDR3 region is CASSYSDRVSSPLHF. The CDR3 DNA is TGTGCCAGCAGTTACTCGGACAGGGTGAGCTCACCCCTCCACTTT. The rearrangement uses TRBV6-6 and TRBJ1-6; 8 bases map to TRBD1. The germline V gene has CDR1 MNHNY and CDR2 SVGAGI (reference sequence). The CDR3 loop spans 15 amino acids. J gave up 10 bases and V 0 bases, and 5 bases lay outside the gene matches.

V usage is TRBV7-9 and J usage is TRBJ1-2, with a possible D match to TRBD1 (5 bases). Germline CDR1 and CDR2: SEHNR and FQNEAQ (reference sequence). Trimming shortened V by 4 bases and J by 2 bases, and 5 bases separated the two germline ends. The CDR3 consists of 12 residues. CDR3 amino acids: CASSWDNYGYTF. The CDR3 bases are TGTGCCAGCAGCTGGGACAACTATGGCTACACCTTC.

V is TRBV2 and J is TRBJ2-7, with 8 nucleotides matching TRBD2. The V and J ends lost 3 bases and 4 bases, in that order; junction bases with no gene match: 14. The CDR3 is 17 residues long. Germline assignment: CDR1 SNHLY and CDR2 FYNNEI. DNA of the CDR3: TGTGCCAGCAGTGACCTCAGCGGGAGAGGTCTCGGATACGAGCAGTACTTC. Its protein is CASSDLSGRGLGYEQYF.

This sequence joins TRBV15 and TRBJ1-2; a possible D gene is TRBD1 (5 bases). This CDR3 has 13 amino acids. Trimming removed 9 bases at V and 2 bases at J, with 13 bases between. CDR1 and CDR2 from the germline V gene are LNHNV and YYDKDF (reference sequence). The CDR3 is CATSGTVNYGYTF. The CDR3 bases are TGTGCCACTAGTGGGACGGTGAACTATGGCTACACCTTC.

In its sample, this clone was seen once. V is TRBV5-1 and J is TRBJ2-7; 12 positions match TRBD2. This CDR3 region has 16 residues. V dropped 4 bases and J dropped 2; count of bases not matched to a gene: 7. Germline-derived CDR1 and CDR2 are SGHRS and YFSETQ. CDR3 residues: CASSLRTSGVTYEQYF. CDR3 sequence (DNA): TGCGCCAGCAGCCTACGGACTAGCGGGGTCACCTACGAGCAGTACTTC.

The chain carries TRBV19 and TRBJ2-7, with D possibly matching TRBD1 (6 bases). V was trimmed by 2 bases and J by 1 base, leaving 12 bases between them. The CDR3 extends over 15 amino acids. Looked up from germline, CDR1 is LNHDA and CDR2 is SQIVND (reference sequence). For the CDR3, the DNA is TGTGCCAGTAGTATAAGCAGGGGCCGTTCCTACGAGCAGTACTTC. It translates to CASSISRGRSYEQYF.

The gene calls are TRBV11-3 and TRBJ1-1; D is unresolved. The CDR3 contains 13 residues. The V end was cut by 5 bases, the J end by 5 bases, with 12 bases between. Germline V gives CDR1 SGHNT, CDR2 YENEEA. The CDR3: CASSRGGETEAFF. CDR3 nucleotides: TGTGCCAGCAGCCGCGGCGGTGAGACTGAAGCTTTCTTT.

The gene calls are TRBV30 and TRBJ1-1; tentative D call: TRBD1 (5 bases). The CDR3 has 14 amino acids. Germline V gives CDR1 GTSNPN, CDR2 SVGIG (reference sequence). Trimming took 1 base from V and 0 from J, leaving 9 bases between them. As DNA, the CDR3 is TGTGCCTGGAGTGGTGACAGACTGAACACTGAAGCTTTCTTT. Its protein is CAWSGDRLNTEAFF.